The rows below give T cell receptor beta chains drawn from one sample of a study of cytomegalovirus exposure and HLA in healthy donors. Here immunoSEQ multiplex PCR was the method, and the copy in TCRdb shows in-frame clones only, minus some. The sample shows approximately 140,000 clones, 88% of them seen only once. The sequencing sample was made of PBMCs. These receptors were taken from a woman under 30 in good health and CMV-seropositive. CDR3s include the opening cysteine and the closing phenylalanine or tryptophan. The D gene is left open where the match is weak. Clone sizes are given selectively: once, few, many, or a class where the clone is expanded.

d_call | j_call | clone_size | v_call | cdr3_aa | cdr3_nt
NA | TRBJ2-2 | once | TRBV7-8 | CASSLAHRGSGELFF | TGTGCCAGCAGCTTAGCTCATCGGGGGTCCGGGGAGCTGTTTTTT
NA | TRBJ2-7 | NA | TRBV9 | CASSGQVLHEQYF | TGTGCCAGCAGCGGACAGGTGCTTCACGAGCAGTACTTC
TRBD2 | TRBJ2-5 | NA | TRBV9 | CASSERTSGGQETQYF | TGTGCCAGCAGCGAGAGGACTAGCGGGGGGCAAGAGACCCAGTACTTC
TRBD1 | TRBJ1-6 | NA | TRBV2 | CASKGQDRSPLHF | TGTGCCAGCAAGGGACAGGATCGTTCACCCCTCCACTTT
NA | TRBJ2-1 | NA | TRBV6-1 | CASSEGGGASYNEQFF | TGTGCCAGCAGTGAGGGTGGGGGGGCATCTTACAATGAGCAGTTCTTC
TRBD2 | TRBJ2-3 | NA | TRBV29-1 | CSVGPSGTRGTQYF | TGCAGCGTTGGTCCTAGCGGGACGAGAGGTACGCAGTATTTT
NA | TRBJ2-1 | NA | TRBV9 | CASSVGAHEQFF | TGTGCCAGCAGCGTAGGAGCGCATGAGCAGTTCTTC
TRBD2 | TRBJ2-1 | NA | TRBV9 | CASSVSTSGRGRSYNEQFF | TGTGCCAGCAGCGTAAGTACTAGCGGGAGGGGGAGATCCTACAATGAGCAGTTCTTC
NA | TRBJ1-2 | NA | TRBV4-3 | CASSQEVLGSVGGYTF | TGCGCCAGCAGCCAAGAGGTTTTGGGCTCCGTGGGTGGCTACACCTTC
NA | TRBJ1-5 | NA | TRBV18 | CASSAGTPNQPQHF | TGTGCCAGCTCAGCAGGGACACCTAATCAGCCCCAGCATTTT
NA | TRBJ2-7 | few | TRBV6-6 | CASSPLYEQYF | TGTGCCAGCAGTCCCCTGTACGAGCAGTACTTC
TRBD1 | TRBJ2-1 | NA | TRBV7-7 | CASSFRTGVNEQFF | TGTGCTAGCAGCTTCCGGACAGGGGTTAATGAGCAGTTCTTC
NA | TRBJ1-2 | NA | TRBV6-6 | CASSHLLQDNYGYTF | TGTGCCAGCAGTCACCTACTTCAGGATAACTATGGCTACACCTTC
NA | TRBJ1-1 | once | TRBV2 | CASSVGARVVTEAFF | TGTGCCAGCAGTGTAGGGGCGCGTGTGGTCACTGAAGCTTTCTTT
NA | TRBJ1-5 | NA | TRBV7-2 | CASSLGRLQPQHF | TGTGCCAGCAGCTTAGGGAGGCTTCAGCCCCAGCATTTT
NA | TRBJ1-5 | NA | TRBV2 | CASSENRINQPQHF | TGTGCCAGCAGTGAAAACAGGATAAATCAGCCCCAGCATTTT
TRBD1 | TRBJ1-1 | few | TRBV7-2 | CASSLRQGRAFF | TGTGCCAGCAGCTTACGACAGGGACGAGCTTTCTTT
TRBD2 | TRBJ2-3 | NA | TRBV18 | CASSPPSSGRTDTQYF | TGTGCCAGCTCACCACCGTCGAGCGGGAGAACAGATACGCAGTATTTT
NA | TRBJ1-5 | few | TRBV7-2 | CASSFKTGGQPQHF | TGTGCCAGCAGCTTTAAGACAGGTGGGCAGCCCCAGCATTTT
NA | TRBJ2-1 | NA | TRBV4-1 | CASSQAPGLSYNEQFF | TGCGCCAGCAGCCAAGCCCCCGGACTATCTTACAATGAGCAGTTCTTC
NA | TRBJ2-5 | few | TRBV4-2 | CASSTGSAGIQETQYF | TGTGCCAGCAGCACCGGTAGCGCGGGGATCCAAGAGACCCAGTACTTC
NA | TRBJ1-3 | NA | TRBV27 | CASSFRGSRGNTIYF | TGTGCCAGCAGTTTTCGCGGGAGTCGTGGAAACACCATATATTTT
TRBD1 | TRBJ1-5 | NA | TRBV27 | CASSSRQGGNQPQHF | TGTGCCAGCAGTTCCCGACAGGGTGGCAATCAGCCCCAGCATTTT
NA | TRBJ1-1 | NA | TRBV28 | CASREPTAKNTEAFF | TGTGCCAGCAGAGAACCGACAGCTAAGAACACTGAAGCTTTCTTT
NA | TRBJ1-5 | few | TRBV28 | CASSSGGGNQPQHF | TGTGCCAGCAGTTCCGGGGGAGGCAATCAGCCCCAGCATTTT
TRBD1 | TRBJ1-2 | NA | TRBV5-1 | CASSLGTGGFSGYTF | TGCGCCAGCAGCTTGGGCACAGGGGGCTTTTCTGGCTACACCTTC